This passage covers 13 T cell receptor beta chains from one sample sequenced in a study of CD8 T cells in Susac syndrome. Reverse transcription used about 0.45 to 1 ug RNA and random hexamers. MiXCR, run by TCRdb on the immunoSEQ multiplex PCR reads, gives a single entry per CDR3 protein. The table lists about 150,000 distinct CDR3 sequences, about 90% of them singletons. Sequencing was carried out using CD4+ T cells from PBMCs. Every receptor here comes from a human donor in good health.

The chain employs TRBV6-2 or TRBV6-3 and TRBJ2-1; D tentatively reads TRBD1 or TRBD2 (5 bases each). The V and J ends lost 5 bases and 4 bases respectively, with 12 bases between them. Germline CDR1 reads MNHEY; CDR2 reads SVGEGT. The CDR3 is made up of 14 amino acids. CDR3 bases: TGTGCCAGCAGTCCCCGGGGCCCGTACAATGAGCAGTTCTTC. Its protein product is CASSPRGPYNEQFF.

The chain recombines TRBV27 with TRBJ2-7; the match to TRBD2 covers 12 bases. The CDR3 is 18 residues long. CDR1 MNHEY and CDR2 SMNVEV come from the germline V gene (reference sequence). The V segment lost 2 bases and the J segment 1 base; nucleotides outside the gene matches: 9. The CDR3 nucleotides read TGTGCCAGCAGTTTAGGACTAGCGGGAACCAGGAAATCCTACGAGCAGTACTTC. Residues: CASSLGLAGTRKSYEQYF.

CDR3 coding DNA: TGTGCCAGCAGCCTAGAGGGGAGCGGGGTGACCATATATTTT. Its translation: CASSLEGSGVTIYF. V usage is TRBV7-2 and J usage is TRBJ1-3; D perhaps matches TRBD1 (5 bases). V dropped 5 bases and J dropped 10 bases, with 18 bases sitting between them. Germline V gene sequence: CDR1 SGHTA, CDR2 FQGNSA. The CDR3 totals 14 residues. Supplemented by reference TRBV7-2 and TRBJ1-3, the full variable domain reads GAGVSQSPSNKVTEKGKDVELRCDPISGHTALYWYRQSLGQGLEFLIYFQGNSAPDKSGLPSDRFSAERTGGSVSTLTIQRTQQEDSAVYLCASSLEGSGVTIYFGEGSWLTVV.

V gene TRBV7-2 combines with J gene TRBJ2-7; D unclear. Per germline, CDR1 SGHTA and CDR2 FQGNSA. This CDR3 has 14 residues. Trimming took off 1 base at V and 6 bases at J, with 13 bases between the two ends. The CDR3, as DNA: TGTGCCAGCAGCTTAGATGGTCTTGGGCGCGAGCAGTACTTC. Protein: CASSLDGLGREQYF. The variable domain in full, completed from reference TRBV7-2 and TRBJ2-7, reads GAGVSQSPSNKVTEKGKDVELRCDPISGHTALYWYRQSLGQGLEFLIYFQGNSAPDKSGLPSDRFSAERTGGSVSTLTIQRTQQEDSAVYLCASSLDGLGREQYFGPGTRLTVT.

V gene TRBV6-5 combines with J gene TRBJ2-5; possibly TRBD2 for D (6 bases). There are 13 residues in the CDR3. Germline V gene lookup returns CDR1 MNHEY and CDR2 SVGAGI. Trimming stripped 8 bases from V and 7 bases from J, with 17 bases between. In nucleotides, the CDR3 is TGTGCCAGCTCCCGGGACTCAACTGGGACCCAGTACTTC. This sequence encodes CASSRDSTGTQYF.

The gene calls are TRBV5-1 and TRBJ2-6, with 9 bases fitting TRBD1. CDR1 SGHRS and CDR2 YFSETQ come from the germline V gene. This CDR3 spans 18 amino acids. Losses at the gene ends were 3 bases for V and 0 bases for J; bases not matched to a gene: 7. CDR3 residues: CASSSGGTGFSGANVLTF. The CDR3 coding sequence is TGCGCCAGCAGCTCTGGTGGGACAGGGTTCTCTGGGGCCAACGTCCTGACTTTC. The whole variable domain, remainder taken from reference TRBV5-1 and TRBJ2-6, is KAGVTQTPRYLIKTRGQQVTLSCSPISGHRSVSWYQQTPGQGLQFLFEYFSETQRNKGNFPGRFSGRQFSNSRSEMNVSTLELGDSALYLCASSSGGTGFSGANVLTFGAGSRLTVL.

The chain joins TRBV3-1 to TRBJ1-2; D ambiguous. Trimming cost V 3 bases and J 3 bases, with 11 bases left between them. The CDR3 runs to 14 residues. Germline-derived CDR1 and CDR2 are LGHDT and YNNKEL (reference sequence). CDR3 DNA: TGTGCCAGCAGCCAGGGGAGTTTACACTATGGCTACACCTTC. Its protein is CASSQGSLHYGYTF.

The chain's CDR3 is CSARLASGSYNEQFF. In DNA, the CDR3 is TGCAGTGCTAGGTTGGCTAGCGGCTCCTACAATGAGCAGTTCTTC. The genes are TRBV20-1 and TRBJ2-1, with 7 positions matching TRBD2. Losses at the gene ends were 3 bases for V and 0 bases for J; bases not matched to a gene: 5. This CDR3 has 15 amino acids. Germline CDR1 DFQATT, CDR2 SNEGSKA (reference sequence).

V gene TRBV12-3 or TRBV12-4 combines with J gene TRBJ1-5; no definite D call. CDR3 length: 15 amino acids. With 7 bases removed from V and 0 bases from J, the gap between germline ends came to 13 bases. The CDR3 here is CASNYGPFSNQPQHF. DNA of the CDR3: TGTGCCAGCAATTATGGACCTTTTAGCAATCAGCCCCAGCATTTT.

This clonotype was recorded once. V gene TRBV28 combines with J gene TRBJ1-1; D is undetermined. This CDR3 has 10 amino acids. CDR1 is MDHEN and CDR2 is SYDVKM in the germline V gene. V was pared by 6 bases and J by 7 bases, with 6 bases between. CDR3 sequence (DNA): TGTGCCAGCAGCCGGAGTGAAGCTTTCTTT. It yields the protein CASSRSEAFF.

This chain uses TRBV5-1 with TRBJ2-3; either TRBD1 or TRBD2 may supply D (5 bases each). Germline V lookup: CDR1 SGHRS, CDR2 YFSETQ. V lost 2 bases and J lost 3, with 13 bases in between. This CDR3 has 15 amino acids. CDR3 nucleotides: TGCGCCAGCAGCTTTGACGGGACGAGGACAGATACGCAGTATTTT. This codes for CASSFDGTRTDTQYF.

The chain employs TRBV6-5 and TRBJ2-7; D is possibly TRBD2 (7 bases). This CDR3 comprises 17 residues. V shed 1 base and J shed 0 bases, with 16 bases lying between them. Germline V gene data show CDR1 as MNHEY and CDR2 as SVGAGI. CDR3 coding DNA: TGTGCCAGCAGTTACTTCGCCCCGGGGGGCACCTCCTACGAGCAGTACTTC. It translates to CASSYFAPGGTSYEQYF.

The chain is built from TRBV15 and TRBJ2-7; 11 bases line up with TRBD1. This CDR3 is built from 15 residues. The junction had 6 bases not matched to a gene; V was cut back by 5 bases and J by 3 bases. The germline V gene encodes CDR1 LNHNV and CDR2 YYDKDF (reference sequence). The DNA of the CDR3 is TGTGCCACCAGCGGTTTCGGGACAGGGGGCTACGAGCAGTACTTC. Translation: CATSGFGTGGYEQYF.